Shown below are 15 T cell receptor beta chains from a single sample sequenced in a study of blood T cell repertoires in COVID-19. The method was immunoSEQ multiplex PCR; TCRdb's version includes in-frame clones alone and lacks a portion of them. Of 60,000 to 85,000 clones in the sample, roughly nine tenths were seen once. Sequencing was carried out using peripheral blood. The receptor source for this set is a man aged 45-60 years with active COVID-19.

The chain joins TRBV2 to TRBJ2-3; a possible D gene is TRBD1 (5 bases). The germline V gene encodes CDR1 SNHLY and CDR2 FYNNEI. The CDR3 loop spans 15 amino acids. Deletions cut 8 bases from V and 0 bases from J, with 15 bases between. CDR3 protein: CASLGAIYSTDTQYF. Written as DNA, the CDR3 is TGTGCCAGCCTTGGGGCTATCTATAGCACAGATACGCAGTATTTT.

CDR3 sequence: CASSWRRQGSNEQFF. The CDR3 region has the DNA TGCGCCAGCAGCTGGAGACGACAGGGTAGCAATGAGCAGTTCTTC. V and J are TRBV5-1 and TRBJ2-1, with TRBD1 matching 7 bases. The CDR3 covers 15 residues. The junction had 9 bases not matched to a gene; V was cut back by 3 bases and J by 6 bases. The germline V gene has CDR1 SGHRS and CDR2 YFSETQ.

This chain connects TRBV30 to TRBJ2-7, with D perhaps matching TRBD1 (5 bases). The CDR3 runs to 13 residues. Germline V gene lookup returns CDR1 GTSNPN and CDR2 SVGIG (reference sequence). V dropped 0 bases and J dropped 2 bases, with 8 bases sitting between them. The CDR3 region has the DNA TGTGCCTGGAGTGTCCAGGGCACCTACGAGCAGTACTTC. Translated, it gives CAWSVQGTYEQYF.

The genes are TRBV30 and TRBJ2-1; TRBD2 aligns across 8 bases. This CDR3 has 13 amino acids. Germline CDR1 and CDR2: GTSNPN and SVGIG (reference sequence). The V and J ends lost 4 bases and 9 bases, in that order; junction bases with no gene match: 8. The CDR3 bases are TGTGCCTGGACCAGCGGGAGTCCTGGTGAGCAGTTCTTC. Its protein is CAWTSGSPGEQFF.

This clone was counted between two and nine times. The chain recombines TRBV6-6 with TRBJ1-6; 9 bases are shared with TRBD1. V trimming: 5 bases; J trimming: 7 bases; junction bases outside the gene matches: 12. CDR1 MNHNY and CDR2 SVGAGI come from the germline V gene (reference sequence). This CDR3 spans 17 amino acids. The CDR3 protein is CASSRTATGGENSPLHF. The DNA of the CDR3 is TGTGCCAGCAGTCGGACCGCAACAGGGGGCGAGAATTCACCCCTCCACTTT.

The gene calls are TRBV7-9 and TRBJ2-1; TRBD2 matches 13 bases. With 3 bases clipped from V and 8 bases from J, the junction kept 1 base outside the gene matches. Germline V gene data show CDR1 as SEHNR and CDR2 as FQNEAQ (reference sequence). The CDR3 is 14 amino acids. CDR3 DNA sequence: TGTGCCAGCAGCTTTACTAGCGGGAGGGATGAGCAGTTCTTC. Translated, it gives CASSFTSGRDEQFF.

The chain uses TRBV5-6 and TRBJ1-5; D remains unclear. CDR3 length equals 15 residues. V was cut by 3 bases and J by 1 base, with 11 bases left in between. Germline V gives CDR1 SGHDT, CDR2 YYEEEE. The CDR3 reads CASSSSTLSNQPQHF. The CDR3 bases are TGTGCCAGCAGCTCTAGCACTTTGAGCAATCAGCCCCAGCATTTT. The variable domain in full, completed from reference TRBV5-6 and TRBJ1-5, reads DAGVTQSPTHLIKTRGQQVTLRCSPKSGHDTVSWYQQALGQGPQFIFQYYEEEERQRGNFPDRFSGHQFPNYSSELNVNALLLGDSALYLCASSSSTLSNQPQHFGDGTRLSIL.

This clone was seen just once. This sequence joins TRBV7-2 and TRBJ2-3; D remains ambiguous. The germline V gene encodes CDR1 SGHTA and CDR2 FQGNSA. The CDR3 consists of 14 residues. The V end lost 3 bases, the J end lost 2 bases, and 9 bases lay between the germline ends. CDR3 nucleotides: TGTGCCAGCAGCTTCCGACAAGTCACAGATACGCAGTATTTT. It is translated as CASSFRQVTDTQYF.

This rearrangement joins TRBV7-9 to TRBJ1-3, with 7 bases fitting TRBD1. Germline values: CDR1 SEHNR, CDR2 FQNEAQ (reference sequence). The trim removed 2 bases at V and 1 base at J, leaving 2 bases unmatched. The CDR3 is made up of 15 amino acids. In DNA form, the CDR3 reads TGTGCCAGCAGCTTAAGGGGACAGTCTGGAAACACCATATATTTT. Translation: CASSLRGQSGNTIYF.

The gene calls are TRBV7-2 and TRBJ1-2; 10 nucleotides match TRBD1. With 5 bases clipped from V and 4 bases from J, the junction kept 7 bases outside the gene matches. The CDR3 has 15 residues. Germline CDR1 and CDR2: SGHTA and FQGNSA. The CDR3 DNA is TGTGCCAGCAGCCAAGGACAGGGGGTAACCTATGGCTACACCTTC. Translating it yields CASSQGQGVTYGYTF.

The CDR3 loop reads CSVDPRTGGWNEQFF. The CDR3 DNA sequence: TGCAGCGTTGATCCTCGAACAGGGGGCTGGAATGAGCAGTTCTTC. The rearrangement links TRBV29-1 to TRBJ2-1, with TRBD1 identical over 9 bases. Germline V gene sequence: CDR1 SQVTM, CDR2 ANQGSEA. Trimming removed 3 bases from V and 7 bases from J; junction bases left unmatched: 10. The CDR3 covers 15 residues.

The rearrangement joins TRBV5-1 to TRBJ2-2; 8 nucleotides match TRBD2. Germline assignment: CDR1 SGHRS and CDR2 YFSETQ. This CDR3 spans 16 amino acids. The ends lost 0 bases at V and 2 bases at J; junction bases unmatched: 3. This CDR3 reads CASSLGSGENTGELFF. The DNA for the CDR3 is TGCGCCAGCAGCTTGGGTAGCGGGGAAAACACCGGGGAGCTGTTTTTT.

CDR3 in amino acids: CSVDPGGFF. In DNA, the CDR3 is TGCAGCGTTGATCCCGGTGGTTTCTTT. The V call is TRBV29-1, the J call TRBJ1-1; D is ambiguous. With 3 bases removed from V and 13 bases from J, the gap between germline ends came to 9 bases. CDR1 SQVTM and CDR2 ANQGSEA come from the germline V gene. This CDR3 is 9 amino acids long.

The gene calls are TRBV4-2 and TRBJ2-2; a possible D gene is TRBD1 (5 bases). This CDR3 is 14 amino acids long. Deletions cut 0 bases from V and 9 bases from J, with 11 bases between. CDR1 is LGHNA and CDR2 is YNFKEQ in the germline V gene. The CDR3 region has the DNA TGTGCCAGCAGCCAAGATAGGCGGACAAGGGAGCTGTTTTTT. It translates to CASSQDRRTRELFF.

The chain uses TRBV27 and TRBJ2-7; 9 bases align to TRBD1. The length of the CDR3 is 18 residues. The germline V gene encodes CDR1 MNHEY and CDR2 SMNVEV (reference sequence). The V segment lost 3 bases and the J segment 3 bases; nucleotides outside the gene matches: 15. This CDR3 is CASSFGPYRGQGLYEQYF. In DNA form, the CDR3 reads TGTGCCAGCAGTTTTGGTCCCTACCGGGGACAGGGACTCTACGAGCAGTACTTC.